This TCR beta chain is drawn from a study of cytomegalovirus exposure and HLA in healthy donors (dated by TCRdb to about 2017). Broadly, across the study: An earlier analysis of some 620 of the donors reported around 280 Gb of sequence data and around 100 million unique TCR beta sequences obtained from some 170 million T cells. In a later analysis, previously published TCR beta repertoires from 670 or so donors were re-analyzed and high-resolution HLA genotyping was added so that TCR occurrence patterns could be studied. The number of typed donors differed by locus: roughly 620-640 for A, B, C, DRB1 and DQB1; some 500 for DQA1; approximately 610 for DPA1; and 450 to 480 for DPB1. Because of strong linkage in the cohort, five DR-DQ haplotypes were treated as single units for association and clustering. HLA typing covered class I and class II loci at four-digit resolution. The study was designed to test whether signatures of past pathogen exposure could be identified by cataloging public T cell receptors. The genetic ancestry cluster associated with self-reported Caucasian donors included roughly four fifths of the roughly 390 genotyped donors. Across roughly 420 genotyped donors of the cohort, an average of 235,054 unique TCR beta nucleotide sequences per donor were sequenced, and roughly 17% of those sequences were non-productive. An earlier analysis of several hundred of the donors used high-throughput TCR beta sequencing to judge whether each TCR beta V gene segment behaved as functional or pseudogenic. The study profiled the T cell repertoires of under 700 subjects by immunosequencing and related them to cytomegalovirus serostatus. Every repertoire in the discovery cohort had been generated on one and the same sequencing platform. Donor age, sex, ethnicity and CMV serostatus were compiled alongside the repertoire data. A separate validation cohort of roughly 130 different subjects was used in addition to the roughly 620-subject first cohort. To predict cytomegalovirus infection status, the study combined high-throughput TCR immunosequencing, statistical association of individual TCRs with disease status, and machine learning. An early release that covered fewer than 750 HLA-typed donors contained approximately 300 gigabases of sequencing data and approximately 85 million unique TCR sequences. A later genetic analysis used genome-wide SNP genotypes for about 65% of the roughly 670 donors, treating that subset as a discovery cohort. Rather than using new phenotypic data, the later analysis identified candidate immune exposures from TCR beta sequences and from how often those sequences occurred across donors. Broad study findings and their caveats: Because counts were too low, approximately 18 rarely observed V segments, including chromosome 9 orphons, were excluded from the earlier analysis of several hundred of the donors. In a later analysis, some 17,000 TCR beta sequences were associated with specific HLA alleles at a false discovery rate of 0.05. Assigning TCR associations to individual alleles was difficult when HLA alleles, especially DR and DQ, strongly co-occurred. V-gene and J-gene trimming of TCR beta chains was associated with a missense DCLRE1C variant in a later genetic analysis, and the association was replicated in an independent cohort. The cohort was sequenced for TCR beta chains only, and without alpha or paired-chain data the features that could be detected were limited. Three of the identified cytomegalovirus-associated TCR beta chains were confirmed in vitro to be specific for cytomegalovirus antigens. An earlier analysis of approximately 540 of the donors showed that most TCR beta V segments appeared in productive rearrangements either about 87% or about 30% of the time, which broadly matched IMGT annotations. In a later genetic analysis, fewer N-insertions in productive TCRs were reported among donors in an Asian-associated ancestry cluster than the approximately 710-donor mean. The presence/absence analyses assumed that sequencing depth was roughly uniform across donors, and that assumption may not be true. The 87-base-pair reads could not distinguish some IMGT-functional V segments, including TRBV6-2 and TRBV6-3, so those segments were excluded. The study gave a list of 150 to 200 TCR beta chains associated with cytomegalovirus. For the cohort, immune exposure information was limited to CMV serostatus. Correlated functional status among segregating V segments might reflect linkage disequilibrium, but an unknown experimental factor could not be ruled out. The authors suggested that the approach could potentially be extended to other disease states and immunological phenotypes. The classifier was reported to diagnose cytomegalovirus status with high specificity and sensitivity in both the original and validation cohorts. Compared with equally common non-associated chains, HLA-associated TCR beta chains in a later analysis were more clonally expanded and had lower generation probabilities. In a later analysis, most CMV-associated TCR beta chains were found to appear HLA-restricted, with HLA associations seemingly driven largely by CMV exposure. A later analysis found that TCR association rates varied across HLA loci, with DRB1 alleles showing the most associated TCRs and HLA-C alleles the fewest. A further reported finding was that TCR beta sequences accurately predicted the HLA-A and HLA-B alleles for most subjects in the first cohort. Most TCR sequences were seen in very few donors, while some public TCRs were found in many individuals. A cluster of highly shared sequence variants was judged likely to be a technical artifact of the sequencing pipeline. Because some donors lacked HLA typing at each locus, the association tests relied only on the typed subset. According to a later analysis, parvovirus B19, influenza, CMV and Epstein-Barr virus appeared linked to several top co-occurrence clusters.

The cohort comprised some 730 healthy bone marrow donors. Cohort members were all nominally healthy when sampled, although unrecorded immune exposures were likely present. The donor tested CMV seronegative and was one of the 352 seronegative cohort members. A peripheral blood sample was provided by each donor, and peripheral blood mononuclear cells were used for TCR beta sequencing. Genomic DNA extraction from the blood cell samples was performed with the Qiagen DNeasy Blood Extraction Kit. With respect to this clone: The antigen it binds to is not known.

Including cysteine and phenylalanine, the CDR3 has 15 amino acids. The CDR3 DNA has 45 bases and is translated from base 1. Receptor amplification or capture employed the immunoSEQ multiplex PCR assay. For the multiplex PCR, a mixture combining 60 forward primers for TCR Vbeta segments and 13 reverse primers for TCR Jbeta segments was used. A multiplex PCR assay on genomic DNA amplified the CDR3 region of rearranged TCR beta genes. Amplified TCR beta libraries were sequenced as 87-base-pair reads on the Illumina HiSeq System. The paper's data handling went like this. In a later analysis, some 80 million unique TCR beta chains were counted across the roughly 610 repertoires, and around 10 million of these chains were shared by at least two donors. Raw reads were error-corrected and collapsed into unique sequences by a nearest-neighbor algorithm in which closely related sequences were merged to remove PCR and sequencing errors. Alignment of CDR3 sequences to IMGT reference sequences was used to assign V, D and J gene segments. Each retained sequence needed at least a six-nucleotide match to both a V gene segment and a J gene segment. Rearrangements were classified as productive when the CDR3 lacked stop codons and remained in frame with V and J, and all other rearrangements were classified as non-productive. Following IMGT convention, CDR3 was defined as the stretch from the second conserved V-encoded cysteine up to the conserved J-encoded phenylalanine. Sequences without an unambiguous match to a single V gene segment were excluded from the earlier analysis of a few hundred of the donors. An earlier analysis of some 610 of the donors called V segments functional above 56.7% productive rearrangements and segregating when the between-donor standard deviation exceeded 5%. A statistical classification framework was built for diagnosing cytomegalovirus status from the catalog of TCR beta chain sequences. A later analysis assigned V and J genes by comparing TCR nucleotide sequences with IMGT/GENE-DB human TR gene sequences. In a later analysis, CDR3 sequences and most-parsimonious VDJ recombination scenarios were assigned using the TCRdist pipeline. A later analysis defined each TCR beta chain by its CDR3 amino acid sequence plus V-gene family, and excluded reads lacking a unique V-gene family. To address suspected cross-contamination and a sequencing artifact, a later analysis removed a few hundred highly shared, low-generation-probability nucleotide sequences. A later analysis calculated a clonal expansion index for each public chain from normalized within-repertoire ranks of inferred template counts. In a later analysis, generation probabilities were computed with a VDJ recombination model fitted to out-of-frame rearrangements, and the resulting probabilities were checked against IGoR. A later analysis scored TCR-TCR, TCR-HLA and TCR-CMV co-occurrence with hypergeometric tests, applying a repertoire-size bias correction to TCR pairs. False discovery rates were estimated in a later analysis by permuting HLA or CMV assignments 20 times. In a later analysis, co-occurring TCRs were grouped with DBSCAN, and TCRdist sequence similarity was added when clustering was performed within HLA-allele-positive subsets. Repertoires with fewer than 30,000 or more than 120,000 public chains, plus five repertoires with anomalous nucleotide sharing, were excluded from co-occurrence clustering. The clones in this table, taken by TCRdb from immuneACCESS, are in-frame only. Not every clone is retained; where verified, under half of the shortfall comes from an unresolved V gene, and the cause of the rest is unknown. From that table come the V and J calls and clone size; the DNA was used to work out D and trimming. This sample's table lists just over 150,000 clones. The top ten clonotypes cover 2% to 2.5% of the sample.

In this chain, TRBV21-1 is recombined with TRBJ2-7; the D call in the table, TRBD1, was not verified against the DNA. TRBV21-1 is noted as a pseudogene. This TCR came from a man younger than 40 in good health and CMV-seronegative. Sequenced sample: PBMCs. This receptor carries the CDR3 CASSKVWQGSYEQYF. The nucleotide sequence is TGTGCCAGCAGCAAAGTATGGCAGGGTTCCTACGAGCAGTACTTC.